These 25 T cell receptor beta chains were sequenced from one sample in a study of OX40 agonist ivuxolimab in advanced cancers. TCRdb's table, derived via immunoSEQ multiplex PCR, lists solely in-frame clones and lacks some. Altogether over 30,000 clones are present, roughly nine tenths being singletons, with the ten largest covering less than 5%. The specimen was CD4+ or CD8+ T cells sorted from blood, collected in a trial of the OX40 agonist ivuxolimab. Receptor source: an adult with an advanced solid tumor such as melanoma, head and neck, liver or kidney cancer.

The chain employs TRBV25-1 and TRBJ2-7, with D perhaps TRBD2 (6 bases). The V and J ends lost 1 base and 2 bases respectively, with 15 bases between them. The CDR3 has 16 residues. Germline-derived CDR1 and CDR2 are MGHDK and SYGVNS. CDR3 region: CASSESPLAAPYEQYF. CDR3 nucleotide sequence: TGTGCCAGCAGTGAATCCCCACTAGCTGCGCCCTACGAGCAGTACTTC.

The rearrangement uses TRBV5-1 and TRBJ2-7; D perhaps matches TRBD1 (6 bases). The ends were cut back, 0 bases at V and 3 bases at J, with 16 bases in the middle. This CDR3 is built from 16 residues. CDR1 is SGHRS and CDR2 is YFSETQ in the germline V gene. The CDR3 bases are TGCGCCAGCAGCTTGGCCCCAGGGGCCGGGGACTACGAGCAGTACTTC. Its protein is CASSLAPGAGDYEQYF. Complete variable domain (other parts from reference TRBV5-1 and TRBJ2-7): KAGVTQTPRYLIKTRGQQVTLSCSPISGHRSVSWYQQTPGQGLQFLFEYFSETQRNKGNFPGRFSGRQFSNSRSEMNVSTLELGDSALYLCASSLAPGAGDYEQYFGPGTRLTVT.

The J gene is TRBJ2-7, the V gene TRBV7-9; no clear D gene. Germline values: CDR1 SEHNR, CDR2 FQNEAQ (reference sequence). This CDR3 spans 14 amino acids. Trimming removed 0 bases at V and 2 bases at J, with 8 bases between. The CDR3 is CASSLAGSTYEQYF. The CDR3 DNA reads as TGTGCCAGCAGCTTAGCTGGGTCTACCTACGAGCAGTACTTC.

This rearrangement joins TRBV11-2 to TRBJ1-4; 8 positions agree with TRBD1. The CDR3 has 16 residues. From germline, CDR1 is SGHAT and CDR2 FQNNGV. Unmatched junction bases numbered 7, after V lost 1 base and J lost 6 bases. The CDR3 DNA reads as TGTGCCAGCAGCTTAGGGGTCGACAGGGGAGATGAAAAACTGTTTTTT. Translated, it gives CASSLGVDRGDEKLFF.

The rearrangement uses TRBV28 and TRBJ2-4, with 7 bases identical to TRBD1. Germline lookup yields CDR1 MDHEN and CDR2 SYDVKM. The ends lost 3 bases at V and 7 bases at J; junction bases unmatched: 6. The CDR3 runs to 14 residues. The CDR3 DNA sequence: TGTGCCAGCAGTTTGGGACAGAGGGCCAACATTCAGTACTTC. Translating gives CASSLGQRANIQYF.

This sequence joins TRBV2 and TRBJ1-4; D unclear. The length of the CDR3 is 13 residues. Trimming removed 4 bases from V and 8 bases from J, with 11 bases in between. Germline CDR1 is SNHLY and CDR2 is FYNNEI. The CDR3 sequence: CASSVRVEEKLFF. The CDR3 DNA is TGTGCCAGCAGTGTTAGGGTGGAAGAAAAACTGTTTTTT. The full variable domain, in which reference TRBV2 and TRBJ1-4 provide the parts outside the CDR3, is EPEVTQTPSHQVTQMGQEVILRCVPISNHLYFYWYRQILGQKVEFLVSFYNNEISEKSEIFDDQFSVERPDGSNFTLKIRSTKLEDSAMYFCASSVRVEEKLFFGSGTQLSVL.

CDR3 sequence (DNA): TGTGCCAGCAGCTCCCGGACAGGGGGAGATACGCAGTATTTT. Its translation: CASSSRTGGDTQYF. The chain combines TRBV9 with TRBJ2-3, with 10 bases that match TRBD1. Germline CDR1 is SGDLS and CDR2 is YYNGEE. The CDR3 covers 14 residues. Trimming took 4 bases from V and 5 from J; bases not matched to a gene: 4. The full variable domain, in which reference TRBV9 and TRBJ2-3 provide the parts outside the CDR3, is DSGVTQTPKHLITATGQRVTLRCSPRSGDLSVYWYQQSLDQGLQFLIQYYNGEERAKGNILERFSAQQFPDLHSELNLSSLELGDSALYFCASSSRTGGDTQYFGPGTRLTVL.

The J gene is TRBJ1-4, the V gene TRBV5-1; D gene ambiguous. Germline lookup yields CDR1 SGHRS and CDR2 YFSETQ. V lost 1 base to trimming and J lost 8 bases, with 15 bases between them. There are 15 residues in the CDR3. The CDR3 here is CASSLYPQEGEKLFF. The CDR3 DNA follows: TGCGCCAGCAGCTTGTATCCCCAAGAGGGCGAAAAACTGTTTTTT.

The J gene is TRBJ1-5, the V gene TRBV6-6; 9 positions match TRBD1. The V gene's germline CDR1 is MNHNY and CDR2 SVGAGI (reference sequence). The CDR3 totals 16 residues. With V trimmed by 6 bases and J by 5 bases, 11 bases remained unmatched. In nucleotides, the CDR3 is TGTGCCAGCAGCTTCCCAACAGGGGGCGGGGATCAGCCCCAGCATTTT. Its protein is CASSFPTGGGDQPQHF.

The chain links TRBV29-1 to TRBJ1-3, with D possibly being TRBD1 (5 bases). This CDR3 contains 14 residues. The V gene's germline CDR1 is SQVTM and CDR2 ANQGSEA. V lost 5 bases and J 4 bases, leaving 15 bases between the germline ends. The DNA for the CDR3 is TGCAGCGTTCTGGACCAGGGAACCGGAAACACCATATATTTT. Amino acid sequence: CSVLDQGTGNTIYF.

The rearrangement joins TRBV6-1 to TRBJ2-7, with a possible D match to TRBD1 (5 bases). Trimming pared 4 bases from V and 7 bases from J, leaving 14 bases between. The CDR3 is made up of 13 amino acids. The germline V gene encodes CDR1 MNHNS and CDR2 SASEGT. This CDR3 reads CASSVNSRGEQYF. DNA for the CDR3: TGTGCCAGCAGTGTTAATAGTAGGGGTGAGCAGTACTTC.

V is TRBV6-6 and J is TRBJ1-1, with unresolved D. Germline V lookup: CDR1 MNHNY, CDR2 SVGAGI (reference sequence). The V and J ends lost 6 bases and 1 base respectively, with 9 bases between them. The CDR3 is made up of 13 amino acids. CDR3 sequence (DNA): TGTGCCAGCAGAGCCGACAAGAACACTGAAGCTTTCTTT. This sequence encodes CASRADKNTEAFF.

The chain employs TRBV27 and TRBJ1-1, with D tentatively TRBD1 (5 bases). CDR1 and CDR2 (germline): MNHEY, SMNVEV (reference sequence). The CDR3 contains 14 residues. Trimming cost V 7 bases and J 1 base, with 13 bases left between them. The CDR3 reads CASKDSGQNTEAFF. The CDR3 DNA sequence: TGTGCCAGCAAGGACTCGGGGCAGAACACTGAAGCTTTCTTT.

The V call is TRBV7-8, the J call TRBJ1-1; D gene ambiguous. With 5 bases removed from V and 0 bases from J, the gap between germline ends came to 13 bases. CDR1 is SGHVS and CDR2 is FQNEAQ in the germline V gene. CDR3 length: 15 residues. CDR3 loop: CASSPNRRMNTEAFF. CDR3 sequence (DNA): TGTGCCAGCAGCCCCAACCGGCGGATGAACACTGAAGCTTTCTTT.

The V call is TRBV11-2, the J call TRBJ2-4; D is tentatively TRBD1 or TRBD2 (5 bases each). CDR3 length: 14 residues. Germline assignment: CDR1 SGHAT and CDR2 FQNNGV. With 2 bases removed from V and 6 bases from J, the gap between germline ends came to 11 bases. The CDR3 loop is CASSLIRDGNIQYF. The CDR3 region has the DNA TGTGCCAGCAGCTTAATTAGGGACGGAAACATTCAGTACTTC.

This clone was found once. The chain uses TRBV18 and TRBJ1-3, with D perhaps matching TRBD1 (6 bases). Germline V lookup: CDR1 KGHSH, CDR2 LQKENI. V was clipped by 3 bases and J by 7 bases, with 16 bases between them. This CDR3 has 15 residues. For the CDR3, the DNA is TGTGCCAGCTCACCGGATCGGGGGGGCCAGAACACCATATATTTT. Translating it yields CASSPDRGGQNTIYF.

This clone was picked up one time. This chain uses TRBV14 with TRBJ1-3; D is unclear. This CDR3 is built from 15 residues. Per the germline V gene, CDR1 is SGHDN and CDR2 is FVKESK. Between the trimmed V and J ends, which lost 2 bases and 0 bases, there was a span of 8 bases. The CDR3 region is CASSQNGFSGNTIYF. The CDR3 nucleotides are TGTGCCAGCAGCCAAAATGGGTTCTCTGGAAACACCATATATTTT.

CDR3 loop: CASSYGTGGKQETQYF. The CDR3, as DNA: TGTGCCAGCAGTTATGGGACAGGAGGAAAACAAGAGACCCAGTACTTC. V is TRBV2 and J is TRBJ2-5; 8 bases agree with TRBD1. The V gene end was trimmed by 5 bases and the J gene end by 2 bases; junction bases not matched to a gene: 10. Germline lookup yields CDR1 SNHLY and CDR2 FYNNEI. This CDR3 has 16 residues.

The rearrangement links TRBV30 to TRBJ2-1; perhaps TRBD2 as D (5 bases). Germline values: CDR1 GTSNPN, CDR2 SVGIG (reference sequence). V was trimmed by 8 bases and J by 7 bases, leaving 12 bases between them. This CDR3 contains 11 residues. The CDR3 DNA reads TGTGCCCGGACTTCCCATAATGAGCAGTTCTTC. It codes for CARTSHNEQFF.

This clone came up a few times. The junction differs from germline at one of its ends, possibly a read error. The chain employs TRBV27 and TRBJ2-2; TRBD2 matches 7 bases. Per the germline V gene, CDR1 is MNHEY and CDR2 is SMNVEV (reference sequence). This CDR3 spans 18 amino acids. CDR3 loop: CSPCPKTAGLIDTGELFF. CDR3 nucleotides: TGCTCCCCTTGCCCCAAAACGGCGGGACTAATTGACACCGGGGAGCTGTTTTTT.

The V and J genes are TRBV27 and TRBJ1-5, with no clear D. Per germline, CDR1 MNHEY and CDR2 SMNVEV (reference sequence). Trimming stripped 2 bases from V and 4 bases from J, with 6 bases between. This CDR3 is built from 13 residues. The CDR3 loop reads CASSLRWNQPQHF. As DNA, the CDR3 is TGTGCCAGCAGTTTAAGGTGGAATCAGCCCCAGCATTTT.

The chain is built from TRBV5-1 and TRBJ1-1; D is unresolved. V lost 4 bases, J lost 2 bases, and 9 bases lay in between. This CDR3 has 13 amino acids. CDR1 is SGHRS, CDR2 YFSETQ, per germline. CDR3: CASSVQLNTEAFF. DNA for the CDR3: TGCGCCAGCAGCGTCCAGCTAAACACTGAAGCTTTCTTT.

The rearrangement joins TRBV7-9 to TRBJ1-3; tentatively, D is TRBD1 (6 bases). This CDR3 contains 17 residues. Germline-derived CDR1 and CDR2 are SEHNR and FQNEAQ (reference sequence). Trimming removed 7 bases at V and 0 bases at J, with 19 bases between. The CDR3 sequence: CASTTQQGILSGNTIYF. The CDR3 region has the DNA TGTGCCAGCACAACTCAACAGGGCATCCTCTCTGGAAACACCATATATTTT.

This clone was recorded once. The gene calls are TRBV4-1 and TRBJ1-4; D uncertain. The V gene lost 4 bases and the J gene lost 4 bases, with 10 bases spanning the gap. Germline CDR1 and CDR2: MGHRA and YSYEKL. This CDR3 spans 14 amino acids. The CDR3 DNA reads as TGCGCCAGCAGCCCCCGACATGGTAATGAAAAACTGTTTTTT. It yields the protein CASSPRHGNEKLFF.

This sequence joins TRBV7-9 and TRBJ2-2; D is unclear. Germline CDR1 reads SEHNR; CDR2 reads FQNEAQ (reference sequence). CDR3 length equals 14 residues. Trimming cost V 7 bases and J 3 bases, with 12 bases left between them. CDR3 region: CASTPGLHTGELFF. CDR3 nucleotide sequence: TGTGCCAGCACACCCGGGCTCCACACCGGGGAGCTGTTTTTT.